The 21 T cell receptor beta chains listed next were all sequenced from one sample in a study of T cells in Graves' hyperthyroidism and ophthalmopathy. The source material, RNA transcripts, was used to amplify TCR beta CDR3 regions. When the TCR CDR3 underwent first-round RT-PCR, the HTBI primer set was used. TCRdb passed the multiplex PCR reads through MiXCR, listing each CDR3 protein once. The data contain 340,000 or so distinct CDR3 sequences, 15% to 20% of them singletons. What was sequenced was blood. The receptors stem from a man aged 30-40 years with Graves' hyperthyroidism.

This chain connects TRBV5-1 to TRBJ2-2, with D unclear. Per germline, CDR1 SGHRS and CDR2 YFSETQ. The CDR3 loop spans 12 amino acids. The germline V and J ends were trimmed by 4 bases and 5 bases, with 6 bases remaining between them. The CDR3 nucleotides read TGCGCCAGCAGCGTCCGGACCGGGGAGCTGTTTTTT. Its translation: CASSVRTGELFF.

The chain carries TRBV5-4 and TRBJ2-3; 7 nucleotides match TRBD2. From germline, CDR1 is SGHNT and CDR2 YYREEE (reference sequence). The length of the CDR3 is 17 residues. The J segment lost 2 bases and the V segment lost 0 bases, leaving 9 bases of the junction unmatched. CDR3 coding DNA: TGTGCCAGCAGCTTGGGTACGCTAGGGAGGGACACAGATACGCAGTATTTT. This gives the protein CASSLGTLGRDTDTQYF.

This clonotype was observed at least ten times. The chain is built from TRBV12-3 or TRBV12-4 and TRBJ2-1; TRBD2 matches 7 bases. This CDR3 region has 16 residues. V shed 6 bases and J 3 bases; nucleotides not matched to a gene: 11. For the CDR3, the DNA is TGTGCCAGCAGCCCTACCCGGGGAGGGAACTACAATGAGCAGTTCTTC. Amino acid sequence: CASSPTRGGNYNEQFF.

The chain carries TRBV24-1 and TRBJ2-1; TRBD2 agrees at 10 bases. Germline CDR1 and CDR2: KGHDR and SFDVKD. V was pared by 3 bases and J by 6 bases, with 13 bases of the junction left unmatched. The CDR3 runs 18 residues. The CDR3 loop is CATSDPQSGTSDFNEQFF. The DNA for the CDR3 is TGTGCCACCAGTGATCCCCAAAGCGGGACTAGCGACTTCAATGAGCAGTTCTTC.

In its sample, this clonotype was seen a few times. The chain has TRBV12-3 or TRBV12-4 and TRBJ1-3, with D unresolved. Trimming removed 7 bases from V and 0 bases from J, with 22 bases in between. The CDR3 loop spans 18 amino acids. The CDR3 nucleotides read TGTGCCAGCACGTTTGAGGCACCTCAGAGCCTCTCTGGAAACACCATATATTTT. Translation: CASTFEAPQSLSGNTIYF.

The chain has TRBV7-9 and TRBJ1-1; D is perhaps TRBD1 (5 bases). The CDR3 has 14 residues. From germline, CDR1 is SEHNR and CDR2 FQNEAQ (reference sequence). V lost 1 base, J lost 4 bases, and 10 bases lay in between. The CDR3 loop is CASSLGGPTTEAFF. The CDR3 coding sequence is TGTGCCAGCAGCTTAGGGGGCCCGACCACTGAAGCTTTCTTT.

This clonotype was recorded many times. V gene TRBV2 combines with J gene TRBJ1-6; no reliable D call. This CDR3 contains 16 residues. V lost 6 bases to trimming and J lost 10 bases, with 22 bases between them. CDR1 SNHLY and CDR2 FYNNEI come from the germline V gene. CDR3 protein: CASRRMKSIGRSPLHF. The CDR3 DNA is TGTGCCAGCAGGAGGATGAAATCCATAGGGCGATCACCCCTCCACTTT.

This clonotype was counted between two and nine times. The V gene is TRBV9, the J gene TRBJ2-3; possible D gene TRBD2, 6 bases. Trimming removed 6 bases at V and 4 bases at J, with 15 bases between. CDR1 and CDR2 (germline): SGDLS, YYNGEE. This CDR3 has 14 residues. The CDR3 sequence is CASTPGGAADTQYF. CDR3 DNA: TGTGCCAGCACCCCAGGAGGGGCGGCAGATACGCAGTATTTT.

This clonotype was seen more than once but under ten times. The V and J genes are TRBV27 and TRBJ1-6, with D maybe TRBD1 (6 bases). Germline values: CDR1 MNHEY, CDR2 SMNVEV (reference sequence). Deletions cut 4 bases from V and 13 bases from J, with 14 bases between. The CDR3 spans 13 residues. The DNA for the CDR3 is TGTGCCAGCAGTTGGGGGGGGGGGGCCCCCCTCCACTTT. Translation: CASSWGGGAPLHF.

J is TRBJ1-1 and V is TRBV29-1; 7 bases line up with TRBD1. V gave up 2 bases and J gave up 5 bases; unmatched junction bases: 2. This CDR3 spans 12 amino acids. Germline V gene data show CDR1 as SQVTM and CDR2 as ANQGSEA. In nucleotides, the CDR3 is TGCAGCGTTGAAAGGGGGCTGACTGAAGCTTTCTTT. As protein: CSVERGLTEAFF.

This clonotype was seen at least ten times. The chain couples TRBV28 to TRBJ2-7, with unresolved D. CDR1 is MDHEN and CDR2 is SYDVKM in the germline V gene. Trimming stripped 6 bases from V and 7 bases from J, with 13 bases between. CDR3 size: 12 residues. CDR3 sequence: CASSTGLGEQYF. Written as DNA, the CDR3 is TGTGCCAGCAGCACGGGCCTTGGAGAGCAGTACTTC.

This clonotype was observed a handful of times. This chain links TRBV12-3 or TRBV12-4 with TRBJ2-1, with a weak D call TRBD2 (5 bases). This CDR3 is built from 19 residues. Trimming cost V 3 bases and J 4 bases, with 25 bases left between them. The CDR3 protein is CASSLGALVGGKGYNEQFF. The CDR3, as DNA: TGTGCCAGCAGTTTGGGAGCTCTAGTAGGTGGGAAAGGTTACAATGAGCAGTTCTTC.

Written as DNA, the CDR3 is TGTGCCAGCAGTTCCGGGACAGGGAGGTCCGAGCAGTACTTC. It translates to CASSSGTGRSEQYF. This chain connects TRBV27 to TRBJ2-7; 9 positions match TRBD1. The CDR3 loop spans 14 amino acids. Germline trimming cut 4 bases from V and 6 bases from J; bases unmatched to any gene: 7. Germline V lookup: CDR1 MNHEY, CDR2 SMNVEV (reference sequence).

As DNA, the CDR3 is TGTGCCAGCGGGTCCAGACAAGAGACCCAGTACTTC. Amino acids: CASGSRQETQYF. The J gene is TRBJ2-5, the V gene TRBV7-9, with D uncertain. This CDR3 spans 12 amino acids. CDR1 SEHNR and CDR2 FQNEAQ come from the germline V gene (reference sequence). The germline V and J ends were trimmed by 8 bases and 2 bases, with 9 bases remaining between them.

This clonotype has ten or more counts. The chain employs TRBV6-1 and TRBJ1-4; possible D gene TRBD1, 5 bases. The CDR3 extends over 15 amino acids. Germline V lookup: CDR1 MNHNS, CDR2 SASEGT. The ends were cut back, 11 bases at V and 5 bases at J, with 21 bases in the middle. In nucleotides, the CDR3 is TGTGCCTCATCCGCCGAGGGACTGTCAAATGAAAAACTGTTTTTT. Its translation is CASSAEGLSNEKLFF.

This clonotype was counted many times. J is TRBJ1-1 and V is TRBV30; a weak D match, TRBD1 (6 bases). Trimming shortened V by 0 bases and J by 2 bases, and 10 bases separated the two germline ends. CDR1 and CDR2 (germline): GTSNPN, SVGIG (reference sequence). The CDR3 covers 14 residues. Written as DNA, the CDR3 is TGTGCCTGGAGTGTCAAGACAGGTAACACTGAAGCTTTCTTT. Protein: CAWSVKTGNTEAFF. Full variable domain (rest looked up from reference TRBV30 and TRBJ1-1): SQTIHQWPATLVQPVGSPLSLECTVEGTSNPNLYWYRQAAGRGLQLLFYSVGIGQISSEVPQNLSASRPQDRQFILSSKKLLLSDSGFYLCAWSVKTGNTEAFFGQGTRLTVV.

This clonotype was recorded a few times. V is TRBV6-1 and J is TRBJ2-3, with 9 nucleotides matching TRBD1. Trimming cost V 5 bases and J 6 bases; bases outside gene matches: 3. The CDR3 has 13 residues. CDR1 and CDR2 (germline): MNHNS, SASEGT. In DNA form, the CDR3 reads TGTGCCAGCAGTTACAGGGGGCAGGATACGCAGTATTTT. Translating it yields CASSYRGQDTQYF.

This clonotype was observed a handful of times. The J gene is TRBJ1-2, the V gene TRBV5-1; D uncertain. Germline V CDR1 and CDR2: SGHRS, YFSETQ. This CDR3 contains 15 residues. V was shortened by 5 bases and J by 1 base, with 15 bases between the two germline ends. Written as DNA, the CDR3 is TGCGCCAGCAGGGGGATGGCTGTGCTTAACTATGGCTACACCTTC. Amino acids: CASRGMAVLNYGYTF.

In this sample, this clonotype turned up a few times. The chain recombines TRBV24-1 with TRBJ1-2, with D tentatively TRBD1 (5 bases). The germline gives CDR1 KGHDR, CDR2 SFDVKD. Trimming removed 3 bases at V and 4 bases at J, with 11 bases between. There are 14 residues in the CDR3. CDR3 DNA sequence: TGTGCCACCAGTGATGCGGACGGGGCCTATGGCTACACCTTC. As protein: CATSDADGAYGYTF.

This chain connects TRBV4-2 to TRBJ1-1; D unclear. This CDR3 contains 14 residues. V lost 1 base and J lost 6, with 12 bases in between. In germline, CDR1 is LGHNA, CDR2 YNFKEQ. CDR3 bases: TGTGCCAGCAGCCAAGTAGAGGGTACCGCTGAAGCTTTCTTT. Residues: CASSQVEGTAEAFF.

This rearrangement joins TRBV6-1 to TRBJ2-7; 8 positions match TRBD1. CDR3 length equals 15 residues. The germline CDR1 and CDR2 sequences are MNHNS and SASEGT. J was trimmed by 3 bases and V by 2 bases; bases with no gene match: 6. The DNA of the CDR3 is TGTGCCAGCAGTGAATCAGGGGGCCCGATCTACGAGCAGTACTTC. Translated, it gives CASSESGGPIYEQYF.